This T cell receptor beta chain was sequenced in a study of blood T cell repertoires in COVID-19 (dated by TCRdb to 2018 to 2020). Regarding the complete study: Collaborator samples came from the United States, Italy and Spain and covered acute and convalescent phases of COVID-19. The prospective study material was composed of cDNA or gDNA derived from T cells, B-cell-depleted T cells, or PBMCs. The dataset comprised deeply sampled blood TCRbeta repertoires from subjects exposed to, actively infected with, or recovered from COVID-19. The repertoires were made available in a free public database intended to serve as a resource for research on the immune response to SARS-CoV-2. Samples came from the ongoing ImmuneRACE study (first 160 participants) plus 1,254 subjects from 6 global collaborators. Sample metadata almost always included a de-identified subject ID, COVID-19 status, age in years and sex. Where available, HLA class I and class II types were taken from metadata supplied by the sample provider and were not determined by assay-based typing. What the authors observed across the whole study: The amount of clinical and demographic metadata varied by source and participant and was provided uncurated.

The immunoSEQ Assay, a bias-controlled multiplex PCR, was used to amplify TCRbeta CDR3 regions from genomic DNA. In the authors' own workflow: The number of nucleated cells in each sample was estimated from the amplification of reference gene primers within the assay. To quantify the absolute abundance of each unique TCRbeta CDR3 rearrangement, sequence reads were collapsed and filtered. Productive Simpson clonality was computed per sample as the square root of Simpson's diversity index over productive rearrangements. TCRdb provides this immuneACCESS table in a form limited to in-frame rearrangements. Some clones are lacking; in checked studies, under half of them reflect an unresolved V gene, and why the rest are absent is not known. Clone size and the V and J calls come from that table; the DNA yielded D and trimming. The sample yields about 40,000 clones; about 80% were counted once. Roughly 2.5% of the sample is taken by the ten largest.

The collaborating institutions used their own protocols to collect whole blood in K2EDTA tubes. For TCRbeta analysis, collaborators shipped samples as frozen whole blood, isolated PBMCs, or DNA extracted from either of those sample types. This clone was seen only once. Which antigen it targets is not known. No clone much larger than this one lies a single base away; base qualities are absent. Looking up the germline V gene yields CDR1 KGHDR and CDR2 SFDVKD. The CDR3 sequence holds 15 residues, the cysteine and phenylalanine included. Only the CDR3 region is kept as DNA, spanning 45 bases read in frame from base 1. V sheds 3 bases and J sheds 5 bases, leaving 16 bases between their ends.

This clonotype was sampled from a woman aged 55 to 70 with acute or convalescent COVID-19. The sequenced material came from peripheral blood. The sequence links TRBV24-1 to TRBJ2-7; the D gene is perhaps TRBD2, on 6 matching bases. The CDR3 in this case is CATSDPKRGLNEQYF. The nucleotide sequence is given as TGTGCCACCAGTGATCCAAAGAGGGGACTCAACGAGCAGTACTTC.